The 21 T cell receptor beta chains below all came from one sample that was sequenced in a study of blood T cell repertoires in COVID-19. Here immunoSEQ multiplex PCR was the method, and the copy in TCRdb shows in-frame clones only, minus some. The profile shows some 300,000 clones, over 85% of them singletons. Sequenced input: peripheral blood. These TCRs come from a woman in her 30s with COVID-19, enrolled during active disease.

The chain uses TRBV2 and TRBJ2-6, with a tentative D call TRBD2 (5 bases). The CDR3 consists of 14 residues. The V gene's germline CDR1 is SNHLY and CDR2 FYNNEI. Trimming pared 6 bases from V and 0 bases from J, leaving 6 bases between. Here the CDR3 DNA reads TGTGCCAGCAGCGGACTCTCTGGGGCCAACGTCCTGACTTTC. Its protein is CASSGLSGANVLTF.

The rearrangement links TRBV2 to TRBJ1-1; a weak D match, TRBD1 (5 bases). V was trimmed by 3 bases and J by 4 bases, leaving 18 bases between them. The CDR3 has 16 residues. Germline CDR1 is SNHLY and CDR2 is FYNNEI. This chain's CDR3 is CASSDPGSPRGTEAFF. CDR3 bases: TGTGCCAGCAGTGACCCCGGCAGCCCAAGGGGCACTGAAGCTTTCTTT.

The chain combines TRBV6-5 with TRBJ1-1, with no clear D. The CDR3 extends over 13 amino acids. The germline gives CDR1 MNHEY, CDR2 SVGAGI. Between the trimmed V and J ends, which lost 8 bases and 5 bases, there was a span of 15 bases. CDR3 DNA sequence: TGTGCCAGCCTCAGTGCGGTCGAGACTGAAGCTTTCTTT. This translates into CASLSAVETEAFF.

In its sample, this clone was seen once. The chain combines TRBV19 with TRBJ1-5; a weak D match, TRBD1 (5 bases). V was trimmed by 5 bases and J by 4 bases, leaving 15 bases between them. This CDR3 contains 15 residues. Germline V CDR1 and CDR2: LNHDA, SQIVND (reference sequence). The CDR3 sequence: CASSPQTVNNQPQHF. The CDR3 coding sequence is TGTGCCAGTAGTCCGCAGACAGTGAATAATCAGCCCCAGCATTTT.

This sequence joins TRBV9 and TRBJ2-2; D remains ambiguous. The CDR3 is 13 residues long. With 4 bases removed from V and 0 bases from J, the gap between germline ends came to 4 bases. The germline gives CDR1 SGDLS, CDR2 YYNGEE. The CDR3 DNA reads as TGTGCCAGCAGCCCAACGAACACCGGGGAGCTGTTTTTT. Translation: CASSPTNTGELFF.

The chain joins TRBV6-5 to TRBJ2-1; 12 nucleotides match TRBD2. The CDR3 runs to 15 residues. Germline CDR1 MNHEY, CDR2 SVGAGI. Germline trimming cut 2 bases from V and 4 bases from J; bases unmatched to any gene: 0. The CDR3 nucleotides read TGTGCCAGCAGTTACACTAGCGGGGGGTACAATGAGCAGTTCTTC. Translating gives CASSYTSGGYNEQFF.

The chain carries TRBV6-1 and TRBJ2-6, with a tentative D call TRBD1 (5 bases). Germline CDR1 and CDR2: MNHNS and SASEGT. The CDR3 contains 15 residues. The germline V and J ends were trimmed by 1 base and 2 bases, with 6 bases remaining between them. As DNA, the CDR3 is TGTGCCAGCAGTGAAGGACAGACTGGGGCCAACGTCCTGACTTTC. Amino acid sequence: CASSEGQTGANVLTF.

The chain employs TRBV14 and TRBJ1-2; a possible D gene is TRBD1 (5 bases). The CDR3 is 13 residues long. From germline, CDR1 is SGHDN and CDR2 FVKESK. Trimming pared 8 bases from V and 4 bases from J, leaving 14 bases between. CDR3 bases: TGTGCCAGCGCCGCGGGACCGATCTATGGCTACACCTTC. This codes for CASAAGPIYGYTF.

J is TRBJ2-2 and V is TRBV4-1, with 9 bases that match TRBD1. CDR1 and CDR2 from the germline V gene are MGHRA and YSYEKL. V trimming: 6 bases; J trimming: 5 bases; junction bases outside the gene matches: 13. The CDR3 sequence is 17 residues long. As DNA, the CDR3 is TGCGCCAGCAGAAACCCCGGGACAGGGCCCCCGACCGGGGAGCTGTTTTTT. Its protein product is CASRNPGTGPPTGELFF.

This chain joins TRBV19 and TRBJ2-7; TRBD1 matches 8 bases. V shed 6 bases and J 5 bases; nucleotides not matched to a gene: 9. The CDR3 spans 14 residues. Germline V lookup: CDR1 LNHDA, CDR2 SQIVND (reference sequence). This CDR3 is CASRTGQGKDEQYV. DNA of the CDR3: TGTGCCAGTAGGACCGGACAGGGTAAGGACGAGCAGTACGTC.

The chain combines TRBV7-8 with TRBJ1-6; 10 bases match TRBD1. CDR1 is SGHVS and CDR2 is FQNEAQ in the germline V gene. V lost 5 bases, J lost 6 bases, and 10 bases stayed unmatched. The CDR3 has 17 residues. DNA of the CDR3: TGTGCCAGCAGCCCTCGACAGGGGGCTACGGGTAATTCACCCCTCCACTTT. Translated, it gives CASSPRQGATGNSPLHF.

The chain uses TRBV2 and TRBJ2-7, with 7 bases lining up with TRBD2. Germline assignment: CDR1 SNHLY and CDR2 FYNNEI. The CDR3 totals 13 residues. Trimming removed 7 bases from V and 2 bases from J; junction bases left unmatched: 5. In DNA, the CDR3 is TGTGCCAGCAAGGCTAGCGGCCCCTACGAGCAGTACTTC. Protein sequence: CASKASGPYEQYF.

V is TRBV27 and J is TRBJ2-3, with 8 bases lining up with TRBD2. The CDR3 runs 15 residues. V shed 6 bases, J shed 0 bases, and the junction held 5 bases outside the gene matches. The germline gives CDR1 MNHEY, CDR2 SMNVEV (reference sequence). The CDR3 DNA sequence: TGTGCCAGCAGAAGACTAGCGCTGAGCACAGATACGCAGTATTTT. This encodes CASRRLALSTDTQYF.

J is TRBJ2-1 and V is TRBV11-2, with 14 positions matching TRBD2. The CDR3 totals 17 residues. Germline V lookup: CDR1 SGHAT, CDR2 FQNNGV. V lost 5 bases and J lost 9; bases outside the gene matches: 12. The CDR3 reads CASSLNAGTSGGVEQFF. DNA for the CDR3: TGTGCCAGCAGCCTCAACGCCGGGACTAGCGGGGGAGTTGAGCAGTTCTTC.

V and J are TRBV15 and TRBJ1-2, with D perhaps TRBD1 (5 bases). The V end was cut by 7 bases, the J end by 2 bases, with 11 bases between. The CDR3 totals 13 residues. From germline, CDR1 is LNHNV and CDR2 YYDKDF (reference sequence). The CDR3 region has the DNA TGTGCCACCACCGCAGACAGAAACTATGGCTACACCTTC. Protein: CATTADRNYGYTF. Full variable domain (outside the CDR3, taken from reference TRBV15 and TRBJ1-2): DAMVIQNPRYQVTQFGKPVTLSCSQTLNHNVMYWYQQKSSQAPKLLFHYYDKDFNNEADTPDNFQSRRPNTSFCFLDIRSPGLGDTAMYLCATTADRNYGYTFGSGTRLTVV.

This clone came up once. The genes are TRBV15 and TRBJ2-1; D is unresolved. This CDR3 region has 13 residues. Germline values: CDR1 LNHNV, CDR2 YYDKDF (reference sequence). V dropped 2 bases and J dropped 6 bases, with 8 bases sitting between them. CDR3 nucleotide sequence: TGTGCCACCAGCAGAATAGAAATCAATGAGCAGTTCTTC. It specifies CATSRIEINEQFF. Drawing the rest from reference TRBV15 and TRBJ2-1, the complete variable domain is DAMVIQNPRYQVTQFGKPVTLSCSQTLNHNVMYWYQQKSSQAPKLLFHYYDKDFNNEADTPDNFQSRRPNTSFCFLDIRSPGLGDTAMYLCATSRIEINEQFFGPGTRLTVL.

The J gene is TRBJ2-7, the V gene TRBV12-3 or TRBV12-4; the D gene is possibly TRBD2 (5 bases). The CDR3 sequence is 12 residues long. Trimming shortened V by 3 bases and J by 2 bases, and 5 bases separated the two germline ends. CDR3 coding DNA: TGTGCCAGCAGTTTCGGGGCCTACGAGCAGTACTTC. Its protein product is CASSFGAYEQYF.

The rearrangement links TRBV28 to TRBJ2-7; D is perhaps TRBD2 (5 bases). V lost 6 bases and J 2 bases, leaving 8 bases between the germline ends. Germline CDR1 MDHEN, CDR2 SYDVKM. The CDR3 is 12 residues long. CDR3 sequence reads: CASSLGAYEQYV. CDR3 nucleotide sequence: TGTGCCAGCAGCCTCGGGGCCTACGAGCAGTACGTC.

This clone was detected only once. The chain uses TRBV7-6 and TRBJ1-3; TRBD1 is a possible D gene (6 bases). The CDR3 loop spans 17 amino acids. Looked up from germline, CDR1 is SGHVS and CDR2 is FNYEAQ. V lost 1 base and J 2 bases, leaving 15 bases between the germline ends. Written as DNA, the CDR3 is TGTGCCAGCAGCTTAGGGGGGCAGGGTACAACTGGAAACACCATATATTTT. Translating gives CASSLGGQGTTGNTIYF.

This rearrangement joins TRBV5-6 to TRBJ2-3; D gene uncertain. The CDR3 runs to 13 residues. Trimming pared 1 base from V and 8 bases from J, leaving 11 bases between. Germline loops: CDR1 SGHDT, CDR2 YYEEEE. In DNA, the CDR3 is TGTGCCAGCAGCTTGCGGTCCGCAGGTACGCAGTATTTT. It specifies CASSLRSAGTQYF. Full variable domain (rest looked up from reference TRBV5-6 and TRBJ2-3): DAGVTQSPTHLIKTRGQQVTLRCSPKSGHDTVSWYQQALGQGPQFIFQYYEEEERQRGNFPDRFSGHQFPNYSSELNVNALLLGDSALYLCASSLRSAGTQYFGPGTRLTVL.

This clone came up a few times. The chain carries TRBV14 and TRBJ1-2; 7 bases match TRBD1. V lost 4 bases to trimming and J lost 7 bases; unmatched junction nucleotides: 9. Per the germline V gene, CDR1 is SGHDN and CDR2 is FVKESK. The CDR3 has 14 residues. The CDR3 here is CASSPRDSGFGYTF. The CDR3 nucleotides read TGTGCCAGCAGCCCCCGGGACAGCGGTTTTGGCTACACCTTC.